This T cell receptor beta chain was recovered during a study of PD-1 blockade in mismatch repair-deficient tumors (TCRdb year 2017). About the study as a whole: Between late 2013 and late 2016, the trial enrolled approximately 90 consecutive patients with 11 to 12 types of mismatch repair-deficient cancer, all of whom had received prior treatment and were progressing. Tumor-associated T cell clones were tracked in the peripheral blood of patients responding to PD-1 blockade by deep sequencing of TCR CDR3 regions. The paper's findings and limits, for the study overall: Tumor-resident clones, often undetectable in blood before treatment, expanded rapidly after pembrolizumab and then contracted, generally before radiologic responses.

A note on this clone: It lacks a known antigen. No base-level quality is on record; no much larger clone is a single base apart.

Mismatch repair deficiency was established in every enrolled patient by polymerase chain reaction or immunohistochemistry. TCR sequencing was performed for a few patients who responded to pembrolizumab therapy. In the phase II trial, pembrolizumab PD-1 blockade was tested prospectively in advanced mismatch repair-deficient cancers, no matter which tissue of origin the cancers came from. Peripheral blood T cell samples were collected serially, before PD-1 blockade began and at several time points afterward. The timing of each blood sample was reported as weeks after the first dose of pembrolizumab. CDR1 SGHRS and CDR2 YFSETQ are derived from the germline V gene. The CDR3 holds 15 amino acids from the cysteine to the phenylalanine. This entry keeps only the CDR3 DNA: 45 bases, framed from base 1. Unmatched junction bases come to 2, with V trimmed by 0 bases and J by 0 bases. Receptors were amplified or captured by the immunoSEQ multiplex PCR assay. Held by TCRdb, this immuneACCESS table contains in-frame sequences only and omits some clones. Under half of the omission traces to an unresolved V gene where checked; the cause of the rest is unknown. For this sample the table gives more than 90,000 clones, of which about 74% were detected only once. 4% to 5% of the sample goes to the ten largest clones.

The TCR was taken from an adult with mismatch repair-deficient cancer. Material: peripheral blood, obtained 60 weeks after starting pembrolizumab. The chain couples TRBV5-1 to TRBJ1-1, with TRBD1 matching 7 junction bases. CDR3 loop: CASSLVGTVNTEAFF. The DNA reads as follows: TGCGCCAGCAGCTTGGTTGGGACAGTGAACACTGAAGCTTTCTTT. The entire variable domain, with the stretches around the CDR3 drawn from the reference TRBV5-1 and TRBJ1-1 proteins, is KAGVTQTPRYLIKTRGQQVTLSCSPISGHRSVSWYQQTPGQGLQFLFEYFSETQRNKGNFPGRFSGRQFSNSRSEMNVSTLELGDSALYLCASSLVGTVNTEAFFGQGTRLTVV.